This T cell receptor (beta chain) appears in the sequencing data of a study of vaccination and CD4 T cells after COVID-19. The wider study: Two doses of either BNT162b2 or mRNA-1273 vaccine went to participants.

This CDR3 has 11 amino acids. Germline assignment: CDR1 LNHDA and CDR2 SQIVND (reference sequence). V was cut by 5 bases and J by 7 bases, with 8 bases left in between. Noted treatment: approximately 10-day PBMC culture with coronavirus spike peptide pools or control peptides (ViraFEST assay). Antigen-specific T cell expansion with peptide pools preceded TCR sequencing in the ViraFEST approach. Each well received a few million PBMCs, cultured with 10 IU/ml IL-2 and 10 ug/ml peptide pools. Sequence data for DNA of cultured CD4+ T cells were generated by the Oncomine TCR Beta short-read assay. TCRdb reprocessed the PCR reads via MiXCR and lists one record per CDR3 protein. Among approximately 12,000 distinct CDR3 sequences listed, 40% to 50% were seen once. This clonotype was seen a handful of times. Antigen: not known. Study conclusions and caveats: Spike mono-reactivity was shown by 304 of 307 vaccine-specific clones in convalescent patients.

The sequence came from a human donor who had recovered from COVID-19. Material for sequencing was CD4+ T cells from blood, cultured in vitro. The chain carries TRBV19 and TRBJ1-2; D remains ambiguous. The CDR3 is CASSYIGGYTF. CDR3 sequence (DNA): TGTGCCAGTAGTTACATTGGTGGCTACACCTTC.